The sequence of this T cell receptor beta chain was determined in a study of tissue T cells after allogeneic stem cell transplantation. Libraries were prepared by immunoSEQ multiplex PCR; TCRdb keeps only in-frame clonotypes and omits some of them. The data hold fewer than 30,000 clones, with more than 60% observed a single time. V lost 1 base and J lost 4; bases outside the gene matches: 2. This CDR3 has 15 amino acids. CDR1 is LNHNV, CDR2 YYDKDF, per germline (reference sequence). Study-level results: Anatomically similar tissues had similar TCR repertoires within each patient. Across patients, clones rarely overlapped, yet motif clusters were shared tissue-specifically. The patient cohort was small and clinically heterogeneous, with limited sampling depth.

In its sample, this clone was seen once. Its antigen is as yet unknown. This specimen consisted of tissue from the ileum, obtained at autopsy. The V call is TRBV15, the J call TRBJ2-3, with 10 bases aligning to TRBD1. The sequence derives from an older female donor with lung cancer. CDR3 in amino acids: CATSRGQGAADTQYF. Written as DNA, the CDR3 is TGTGCCACCAGCAGAGGACAGGGGGCCGCAGATACGCAGTATTTT.